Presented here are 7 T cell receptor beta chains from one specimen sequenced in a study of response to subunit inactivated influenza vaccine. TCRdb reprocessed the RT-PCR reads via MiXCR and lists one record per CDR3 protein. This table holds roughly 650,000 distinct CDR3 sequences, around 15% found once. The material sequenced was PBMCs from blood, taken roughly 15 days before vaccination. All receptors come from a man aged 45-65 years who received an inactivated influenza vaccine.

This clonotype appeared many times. For the CDR3, the DNA is TGTGCCAGCAGTCCCGGGACATTTACGGGGGAGCTGTTTTTT. As protein: CASSPGTFTGELFF. This rearrangement joins TRBV12-3 or TRBV12-4 to TRBJ2-2; TRBD1 might be the D (6 bases). The CDR3 is 14 residues long. Trimming stripped 5 bases from V and 8 bases from J, with 15 bases between.

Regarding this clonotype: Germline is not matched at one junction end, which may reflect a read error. CDR3 loop: CASSYATGKNF. The CDR3 bases are TGTGCCAGCAGTTATGCTACAGGGAAGAACTTC. The chain uses TRBV28 and TRBJ2-5; maybe TRBD1 (6 bases). This CDR3 contains 11 residues. Germline CDR1 MDHEN, CDR2 SYDVKM.

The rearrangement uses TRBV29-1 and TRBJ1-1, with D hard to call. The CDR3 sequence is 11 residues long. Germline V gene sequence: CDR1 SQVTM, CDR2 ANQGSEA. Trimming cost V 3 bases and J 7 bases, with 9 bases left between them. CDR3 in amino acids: CSVDLYGEAFF. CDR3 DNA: TGCAGCGTTGATCTTTATGGTGAAGCTTTCTTT.

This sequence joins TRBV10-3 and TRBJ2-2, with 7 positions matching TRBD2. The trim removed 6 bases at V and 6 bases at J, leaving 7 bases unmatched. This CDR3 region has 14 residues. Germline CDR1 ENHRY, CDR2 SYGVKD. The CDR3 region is CAIRAGEGAGELFF. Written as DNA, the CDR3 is TGTGCCATCAGGGCGGGAGAAGGGGCCGGGGAGCTGTTTTTT.

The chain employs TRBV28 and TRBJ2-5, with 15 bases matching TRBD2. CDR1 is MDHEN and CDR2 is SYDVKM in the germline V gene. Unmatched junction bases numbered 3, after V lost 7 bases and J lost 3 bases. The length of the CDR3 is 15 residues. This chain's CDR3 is CASKGLAGGEETQYF. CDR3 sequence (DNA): TGTGCCAGCAAGGGACTAGCGGGAGGTGAAGAGACCCAGTACTTC.

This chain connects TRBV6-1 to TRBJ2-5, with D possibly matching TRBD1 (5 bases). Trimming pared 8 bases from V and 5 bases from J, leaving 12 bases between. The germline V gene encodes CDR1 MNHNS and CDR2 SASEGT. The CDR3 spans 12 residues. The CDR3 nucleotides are TGTGCCAGCCATGTCAGGGTTGAGACCCAGTACTTC. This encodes CASHVRVETQYF.

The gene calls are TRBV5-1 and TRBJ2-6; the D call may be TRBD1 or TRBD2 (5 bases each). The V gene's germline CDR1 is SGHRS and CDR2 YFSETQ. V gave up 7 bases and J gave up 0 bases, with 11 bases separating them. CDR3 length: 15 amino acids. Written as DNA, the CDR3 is TGCGCCAGCCACCGGGACCGCTCTGGGGCCAACGTCCTGACTTTC. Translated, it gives CASHRDRSGANVLTF.